The T cell receptor beta chain under discussion was sequenced for a study of ipilimumab plus nivolumab after autologous stem cell transplantation (dated by TCRdb to about 2021). With respect to the entire study: The median number of doses that trial patients received was 5 for ipilimumab and about eight for nivolumab. Included in the myeloma cohort were high-risk transplant-naive patients as well as patients relapsing within 3 years of a first autologous transplant. Patients in the trial were undergoing autologous transplant and had high-risk diffuse large B cell lymphoma, mature T cell lymphoma, or multiple myeloma. Roughly 40 patients made up the trial's intent-to-treat population.

As concerns this clone: No cognate antigen has been identified for it. No clone much larger than this one lies a single base away; base qualities are absent.

V trim: 1 base; J trim: 3 bases; unmatched bases: 0. From its cysteine to its phenylalanine, the CDR3 spans 14 amino acids. Just the 42-base CDR3 DNA is kept, in frame starting at base 1. From a lookup of the germline V gene (reference sequence), CDR1 and CDR2 are LNHNV and YYDKDF. General findings and caveats noted by the study authors: The authors stated that profiles of the T cell receptor repertoire, regulatory T cell phenotype and gut microbiota provided a biologic rationale for studying this approach further. The authors concluded that combined checkpoint inhibition appeared tolerable when used as consolidation after transplant.

Library preparation was by the immunoSEQ multiplex PCR assay. TCRdb's version of the immuneACCESS table is confined to in-frame rearrangements and falls short of the full clone set. An unresolved V gene accounts for under half of the shortfall where checked; the remainder is of unknown origin. For this sample there are 40,000 to 45,000 clones; roughly 92% appear just once. Roughly 0.87% of the sample is held by the ten biggest clonotypes. Checkpoint therapy began 14 to 28 days after autologous transplant, with ipilimumab given at 1 mg/kg intravenously on day 1 of selected weeks. Nivolumab was administered at 3 mg/kg intravenously on day 1 of weeks 1, 4, 7, 10, and every two weeks through week 26. Combined checkpoint inhibition with ipilimumab and nivolumab as consolidation after autologous stem cell transplantation was tested in a Phase Ib clinical trial.

The chain is encoded by TRBV15 joined to TRBJ2-4, with 7 bases in between that match TRBD1. This clonotype was obtained from a male donor with multiple myeloma. This specimen consisted of PBMCs, obtained in a trial of ipilimumab plus nivolumab as post-transplant consolidation. In nucleotide form, the sequence is TGTGCCACCAGCAGAGGGGACAGCAAAAACATTCAGTACTTC. Translation gives CATSRGDSKNIQYF. The full variable domain, with segments outside the CDR3 supplied by the reference TRBV15 and TRBJ2-4 proteins, appears as DAMVIQNPRYQVTQFGKPVTLSCSQTLNHNVMYWYQQKSSQAPKLLFHYYDKDFNNEADTPDNFQSRRPNTSFCFLDIRSPGLGDTAMYLCATSRGDSKNIQYFGAGTRLSVL.